These 15 T cell receptor beta chains were all obtained from the same sample, sequenced in a study of identical twins. TCRdb independently ran MiXCR on the 5' RACE reads; one entry per CDR3 protein. There are 410,000 or so distinct CDR3 sequences in the sample; approximately 17% occur only once, and roughly an eighth lies in the top ten. Sequenced material: naive T cells sorted from blood. Receptors originate from a man over 45 in good health.

This clonotype was counted between two and nine times. The chain carries TRBV4-3 and TRBJ2-7; the D gene is possibly TRBD1 (6 bases). Deletions cut 0 bases from V and 3 bases from J, with 12 bases between. The CDR3 covers 15 residues. The germline V gene encodes CDR1 LGHNA and CDR2 YSLEER. The DNA of the CDR3 is TGCGCCAGCAGCCAAGAATTGGACAGTCTCTACGAGCAGTACTTC. Translated: CASSQELDSLYEQYF.

There are many counts of this clonotype. The rearrangement uses TRBV27 and TRBJ2-3; D call uncertain. The V end lost 1 base, the J end lost 0 bases, and 11 bases lay between the germline ends. The CDR3 is 16 residues long. Per germline, CDR1 MNHEY and CDR2 SMNVEV (reference sequence). DNA for the CDR3: TGTGCCAGCAGTTTATTGCTACGCGGCAGCACAGATACGCAGTATTTT. Protein: CASSLLLRGSTDTQYF.

This clonotype was detected many times. The gene calls are TRBV6-5 and TRBJ2-7; D uncertain. Germline V CDR1 and CDR2: MNHEY, SVGAGI. CDR3 length equals 13 residues. Trimming cost V 0 bases and J 5 bases, with 8 bases left between them. The CDR3 loop is CASSYSAGNEQYF. The DNA for the CDR3 is TGTGCCAGCAGTTACTCCGCTGGGAACGAGCAGTACTTC.

Ten or more counts support this clonotype. V is TRBV6-2 or TRBV6-3 and J is TRBJ2-7, with 7 nucleotides matching TRBD1. Germline V gene lookup returns CDR1 MNHEY and CDR2 SVGEGT. This CDR3 is built from 15 residues. V shed 4 bases and J 1 base; nucleotides not matched to a gene: 7. This CDR3 reads CASSSGQVPSYEQYF. The CDR3 bases are TGTGCCAGCAGTTCAGGACAGGTGCCATCCTACGAGCAGTACTTC.

This clonotype was seen repeatedly, ten times or more. The chain combines TRBV7-2 with TRBJ2-2; D unclear. This CDR3 contains 14 residues. Trimming shortened V by 1 base and J by 1 base, and 4 bases separated the two germline ends. Germline values: CDR1 SGHTA, CDR2 FQGNSA. The CDR3 nucleotides read TGTGCCAGCAGCTTAGGAGAGAACACCGGGGAGCTGTTTTTT. Residues: CASSLGENTGELFF.

This clonotype was detected a few times. This chain connects TRBV25-1 to TRBJ2-1; 11 bases match TRBD1. The CDR3 is 18 residues long. The V gene end was trimmed by 1 base and the J gene end by 1 base; junction bases not matched to a gene: 6. Germline V gives CDR1 MGHDK, CDR2 SYGVNS. The DNA for the CDR3 is TGTGCCAGCAGTGAATCACCGGGACAGGGGGTTTCCTACAATGAGCAGTTCTTC. Its translation is CASSESPGQGVSYNEQFF.

A few counts support this clonotype. The CDR3: CASSPRASDIQYF. CDR3 DNA: TGTGCCAGCTCACCACGGGCTAGCGACATTCAGTACTTC. This rearrangement joins TRBV18 to TRBJ2-4; TRBD2 is a possible D gene (6 bases). The V end lost 1 base, the J end lost 8 bases, and 9 bases lay between the germline ends. The length of the CDR3 is 13 residues. Germline V gene data show CDR1 as KGHSH and CDR2 as LQKENI.

A few counts support this clonotype. The rearrangement uses TRBV7-2 and TRBJ2-2, with 7 bases matching TRBD1. V was clipped by 6 bases and J by 1 base; unmatched bases: 5. Germline V gene sequence: CDR1 SGHTA, CDR2 FQGNSA. The length of the CDR3 is 15 residues. The CDR3 DNA reads as TGTGCCAGCAGAACCGGGACAGAGAACACCGGGGAGCTGTTTTTT. Translation: CASRTGTENTGELFF.

This clonotype was seen more than once but under ten times. The rearrangement uses TRBV5-1 and TRBJ2-3; a possible D gene is TRBD2 (7 bases). Germline CDR1 reads SGHRS; CDR2 reads YFSETQ. CDR3 length: 17 amino acids. The V gene lost 6 bases and the J gene lost 1 base, with 21 bases spanning the gap. The CDR3 protein is CASKTSSGGGGTDTQYF. The CDR3 DNA is TGCGCCAGCAAAACGTCGTCGGGGGGCGGTGGCACAGATACGCAGTATTTT.

This clonotype was counted only a few times. The V call is TRBV5-4, the J call TRBJ2-3, with D perhaps matching TRBD1 (5 bases). The CDR3 has 13 residues. The V and J ends lost 3 bases and 5 bases respectively, with 10 bases between them. Germline V CDR1 and CDR2: SGHNT, YYREEE (reference sequence). CDR3 bases: TGTGCCAGCAGCTCGAACAGGAGAGATACGCAGTATTTT. Its protein product is CASSSNRRDTQYF.

This clonotype occurred many times. The rearrangement uses TRBV6-1 and TRBJ2-7; TRBD1 aligns across 8 bases. V trimming: 7 bases; J trimming: 5 bases; junction bases outside the gene matches: 7. Per germline, CDR1 MNHNS and CDR2 SASEGT. This CDR3 has 13 residues. CDR3 nucleotide sequence: TGTGCCAGCACAGATCCAGGGGGCAACGAGCAGTACTTC. Translating gives CASTDPGGNEQYF.

The chain carries TRBV11-2 and TRBJ2-1; a weak D match, TRBD1 (6 bases). The CDR3 runs 15 residues. Germline-derived CDR1 and CDR2 are SGHAT and FQNNGV. Trimming removed 2 bases at V and 4 bases at J, with 12 bases between. The CDR3 reads CASSLNPGTYNEQFF. In nucleotides, the CDR3 is TGTGCCAGCAGCTTAAACCCCGGGACATACAATGAGCAGTTCTTC. Complete variable domain (other parts from reference TRBV11-2 and TRBJ2-1): EAGVAQSPRYKIIEKRQSVAFWCNPISGHATLYWYQQILGQGPKLLIQFQNNGVVDDSQLPKDRFSAERLKGVDSTLKIQPAKLEDSAVYLCASSLNPGTYNEQFFGPGTRLTVL.

This clonotype was picked up many times. J is TRBJ2-3 and V is TRBV5-1; D is uncertain. CDR3 size: 12 residues. The V and J ends lost 4 bases and 7 bases respectively, with 10 bases between them. The germline V gene encodes CDR1 SGHRS and CDR2 YFSETQ. The CDR3 nucleotides are TGCGCCAGCAGCCTAAGCACGAATACGCAGTATTTT. This sequence encodes CASSLSTNTQYF.

This clonotype was picked up a small number of times. The chain recombines TRBV6-2 or TRBV6-3 with TRBJ2-6, with 8 bases matching TRBD1. Germline V gives CDR1 MNHEY, CDR2 SVGEGT. Trimming removed 6 bases from V and 0 bases from J; junction bases left unmatched: 7. The length of the CDR3 is 17 residues. The CDR3 DNA reads TGTGCCAGCAGAAGACAGGGGTCCCTCTCTGGGGCCAACGTCCTGACTTTC. It translates to CASRRQGSLSGANVLTF.

This clonotype showed up many times. V usage is TRBV27 and J usage is TRBJ2-7, with 7 bases identical to TRBD1. Germline trimming cut 5 bases from V and 4 bases from J; bases unmatched to any gene: 8. This CDR3 is built from 14 residues. Germline-derived CDR1 and CDR2 are MNHEY and SMNVEV (reference sequence). The CDR3 sequence is CASSAGTEGYEQYF. The CDR3 DNA reads as TGTGCCAGCAGTGCAGGGACAGAAGGATACGAGCAGTACTTC.